This entry lists 13 T cell receptor beta chains sequenced from one sample in a study of CD8 T cells in ankylosing spondylitis. Via MiXCR, TCRdb re-called the 5' RACE reads, giving one row per CDR3 protein. Of 750,000 to 850,000 distinct CDR3 sequences detected, about an eighth appear once; the ten largest clones hold 0.45% to 0.6%. These receptors' antigens are unknown. General study findings and limits: Blood of patients with ankylosing spondylitis appeared to be characterized by a TCR beta motif of seven or eight highly homologous variants.

Sequencing was carried out using blood, either unsorted or a sorted T cell fraction (not recorded which). The origin of the receptors is a male donor with ankylosing spondylitis.

This sequence joins TRBV7-9 and TRBJ2-1, with 8 positions matching TRBD2. Looked up from germline, CDR1 is SEHNR and CDR2 is FQNEAQ (reference sequence). The CDR3 length is 16 residues. The V and J ends lost 5 bases and 9 bases, in that order; junction bases with no gene match: 15. The CDR3 protein is CASSQGSGLGVSEQFF. CDR3 DNA: TGTGCCAGCAGCCAGGGGTCGGGACTAGGGGTCAGTGAGCAGTTCTTC.

This clonotype was seen more than once but under ten times. The chain recombines TRBV28 with TRBJ2-7; D unclear. Trimming pared 2 bases from V and 2 bases from J, leaving 10 bases between. This CDR3 comprises 14 residues. CDR1 is MDHEN, CDR2 SYDVKM, per germline. As DNA, the CDR3 is TGTGCCAGCAGTTTACCAGACCGTGCCTACGAGCAGTACTTC. Protein product: CASSLPDRAYEQYF. The full variable domain, rest sourced from reference TRBV28 and TRBJ2-7, is DVKVTQSSRYLVKRTGEKVFLECVQDMDHENMFWYRQDPGLGLRLIYFSYDVKMKEKGDIPEGYSVSREKKERFSLILESASTNQTSMYLCASSLPDRAYEQYFGPGTRLTVT.

This clonotype was seen many times. This chain joins TRBV5-5 and TRBJ2-7; D is possibly TRBD1 (6 bases). The CDR3 runs to 13 residues. Looked up from germline, CDR1 is SGHKS and CDR2 is YYEKEE (reference sequence). The V and J ends lost 4 bases and 3 bases respectively, with 11 bases between them. The CDR3: CASSLEGVYEQYF. The CDR3 nucleotides are TGTGCCAGCAGCCTTGAGGGGGTCTACGAGCAGTACTTC.

This clonotype was seen a handful of times. J is TRBJ2-7 and V is TRBV6-2 or TRBV6-3; D not certain. The germline CDR1 and CDR2 sequences are MNHEY and SVGEGT. The CDR3 has 12 residues. Trimming cost V 10 bases and J 5 bases, with 15 bases left between them. CDR3 loop: CATRQGNHEQYF. The CDR3 bases are TGTGCCACCAGGCAAGGTAACCACGAGCAGTACTTC.

This clonotype was recorded a few times. The rearrangement links TRBV11-1 to TRBJ2-1; 7 positions agree with TRBD2. V shed 3 bases, J shed 0 bases, and the junction held 11 bases outside the gene matches. The V gene's germline CDR1 is SGHAT and CDR2 FQDESV (reference sequence). This CDR3 is 18 amino acids long. In DNA form, the CDR3 reads TGTGCCAGCAGCTTTTCTACAGCGAGGACTAGCTCCTACAATGAGCAGTTCTTC. It yields the protein CASSFSTARTSSYNEQFF.

This clonotype has at least ten counts. The chain joins TRBV29-1 to TRBJ1-1; D unresolved. Germline-derived CDR1 and CDR2 are SQVTM and ANQGSEA. The germline V and J ends were trimmed by 4 bases and 3 bases, with 12 bases remaining between them. The CDR3 runs to 13 residues. The CDR3 protein is CSVVKVLDTEAFF. CDR3 in DNA: TGCAGCGTTGTAAAAGTATTGGACACTGAAGCTTTCTTT.

This clonotype came up a few times. CDR3 sequence (DNA): TGCGCCAGCAGCCGAACTAGCGGGAGTCACGGGGAGCTGTTTTTT. Encoded protein: CASSRTSGSHGELFF. The rearrangement joins TRBV5-1 to TRBJ2-2, with 11 bases lining up with TRBD2. CDR1 is SGHRS, CDR2 YFSETQ, per germline. There are 15 residues in the CDR3. The junction had 6 bases not matched to a gene; V was cut back by 4 bases and J by 7 bases.

This chain joins TRBV6-1 and TRBJ2-7; TRBD1 matches at 12 bases. The V and J ends lost 4 bases and 7 bases, in that order; junction bases with no gene match: 8. The CDR3 consists of 15 residues. Germline-derived CDR1 and CDR2 are MNHNS and SASEGT. The CDR3 protein is CASSVGRDRGLEQYF. DNA of the CDR3: TGTGCCAGCAGTGTCGGCCGGGACAGGGGGCTAGAGCAGTACTTC.

This clonotype has just a few counts. The chain combines TRBV5-1 with TRBJ2-5, with D possibly TRBD2 on 5 matching bases. In germline, CDR1 is SGHRS, CDR2 YFSETQ. Trimming took 4 bases from V and 5 from J, leaving 18 bases between them. This CDR3 has 15 residues. DNA for the CDR3: TGCGCCAGCAGCCCGCAACCGGGGTTAGGGGAGACCCAGTACTTC. Translated, it gives CASSPQPGLGETQYF.

This clonotype was seen only a few times. This rearrangement joins TRBV4-3 to TRBJ2-7; 14 bases map to TRBD2. V lost 4 bases and J lost 0; bases outside the gene matches: 2. The CDR3 sequence is 16 residues long. CDR1 is LGHNA and CDR2 is YSLEER in the germline V gene. The CDR3 region is CASSPGLAGDSYEQYF. The CDR3 DNA reads as TGCGCCAGCAGCCCGGGACTAGCGGGGGACTCCTACGAGCAGTACTTC.

The rearrangement links TRBV6-1 to TRBJ1-2; D is perhaps TRBD1 (6 bases). V was cut by 5 bases and J by 6 bases, with 16 bases left in between. CDR1 and CDR2 from the germline V gene are MNHNS and SASEGT. CDR3 size: 14 residues. The CDR3 DNA reads as TGTGCCAGCAGTCCCCAGGGGTATAGGGATGGCTACACCTTC. It specifies CASSPQGYRDGYTF.

The chain links TRBV18 to TRBJ2-5; unclear D gene. CDR3 length: 15 residues. Trimming shortened V by 3 bases and J by 0 bases, and 11 bases separated the two germline ends. The germline gives CDR1 KGHSH, CDR2 LQKENI. The CDR3 region has the DNA TGTGCCAGCTCACCGGGCCAGCTGTACCAAGAGACCCAGTACTTC. Amino acids: CASSPGQLYQETQYF.

The chain has TRBV29-1 and TRBJ1-2; D is uncertain. The CDR3 consists of 12 residues. Trimming cost V 4 bases and J 2 bases, with 8 bases left between them. Germline V gene lookup returns CDR1 SQVTM and CDR2 ANQGSEA. The CDR3 DNA is TGCAGCGTTGCCAAGGGCAACTATGGCTACACCTTC. Protein: CSVAKGNYGYTF.